This T cell receptor beta chain was found in a study of blood T cell repertoires in COVID-19. Across the study: Samples of COVID-19 (acute and convalescent) were obtained from the United States, Italy and Spain.

Participants came from about 24 US areas, aged about 18 to 90 years. Recovery among Cohort 3 donors was established by two negative PCRs, clearance, or symptom resolution. The CDR3 extends over 16 amino acids. V gave up 6 bases and J gave up 4 bases, with 21 bases separating them. Per germline, CDR1 SEHNR and CDR2 FQNEAQ (reference sequence). The assay was immunoSEQ multiplex PCR, and TCRdb's table has in-frame clones only and misses some. The table includes more than 350,000 clones, just under 90% detected once. V gene TRBV7-9 combines with J gene TRBJ1-1; D is possibly TRBD1 (5 bases). This clonotype was sampled from a woman between 45 and 60 years old who had recovered from COVID-19. Sequenced: PBMCs or T cells enriched from blood (not recorded which). The CDR3 region is CASRDTTGPWGTEAFF. The DNA for the CDR3 is TGTGCCAGCAGGGACACGACCGGGCCGTGGGGCACTGAAGCTTTCTTT.